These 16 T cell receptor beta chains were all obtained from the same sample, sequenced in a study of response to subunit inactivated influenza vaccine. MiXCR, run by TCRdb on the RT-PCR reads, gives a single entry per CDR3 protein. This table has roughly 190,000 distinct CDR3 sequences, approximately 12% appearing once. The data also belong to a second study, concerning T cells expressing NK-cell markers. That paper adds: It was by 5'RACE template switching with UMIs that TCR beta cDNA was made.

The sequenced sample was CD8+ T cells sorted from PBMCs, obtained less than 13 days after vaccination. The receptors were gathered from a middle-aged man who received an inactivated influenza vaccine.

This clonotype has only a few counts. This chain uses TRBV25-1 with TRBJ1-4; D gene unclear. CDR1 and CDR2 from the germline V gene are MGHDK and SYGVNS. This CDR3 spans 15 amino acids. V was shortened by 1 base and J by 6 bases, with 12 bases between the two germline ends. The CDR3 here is CASSEFGSTDEKLFF. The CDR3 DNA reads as TGTGCCAGCAGTGAATTTGGGTCCACTGATGAAAAACTGTTTTTT.

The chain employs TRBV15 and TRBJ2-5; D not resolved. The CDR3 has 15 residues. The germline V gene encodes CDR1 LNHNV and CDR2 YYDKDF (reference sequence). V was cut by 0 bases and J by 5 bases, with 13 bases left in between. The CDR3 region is CATSRDGSPSETQYF. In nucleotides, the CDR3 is TGTGCCACCAGCAGAGACGGAAGCCCCTCCGAGACCCAGTACTTC. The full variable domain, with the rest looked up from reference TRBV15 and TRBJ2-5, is DAMVIQNPRYQVTQFGKPVTLSCSQTLNHNVMYWYQQKSSQAPKLLFHYYDKDFNNEADTPDNFQSRRPNTSFCFLDIRSPGLGDTAMYLCATSRDGSPSETQYFGPGTRLLVL.

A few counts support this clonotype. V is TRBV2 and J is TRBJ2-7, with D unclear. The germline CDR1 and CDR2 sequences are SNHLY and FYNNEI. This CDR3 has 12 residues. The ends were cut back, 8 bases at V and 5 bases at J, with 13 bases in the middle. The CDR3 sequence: CASGEVPDEQYF. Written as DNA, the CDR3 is TGTGCCAGCGGAGAAGTCCCCGACGAGCAGTACTTC.

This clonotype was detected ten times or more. Here the CDR3 reads CASSGLADYYNEQFF. In DNA, the CDR3 is TGTGCCAGCAGCGGACTAGCGGACTACTACAATGAGCAGTTCTTC. The chain is built from TRBV28 and TRBJ2-1; 10 bases align to TRBD2. CDR1 MDHEN and CDR2 SYDVKM come from the germline V gene. The J segment lost 3 bases and the V segment lost 6 bases, leaving 5 bases of the junction unmatched. This CDR3 spans 15 amino acids.

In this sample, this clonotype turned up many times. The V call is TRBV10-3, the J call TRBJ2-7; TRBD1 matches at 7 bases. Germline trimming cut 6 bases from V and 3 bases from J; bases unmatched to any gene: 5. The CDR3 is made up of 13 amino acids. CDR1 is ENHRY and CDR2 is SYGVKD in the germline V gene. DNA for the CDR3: TGTGCCATCAGCGGCCCAGGGGGCTACGAGCAGTACTTC. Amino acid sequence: CAISGPGGYEQYF.

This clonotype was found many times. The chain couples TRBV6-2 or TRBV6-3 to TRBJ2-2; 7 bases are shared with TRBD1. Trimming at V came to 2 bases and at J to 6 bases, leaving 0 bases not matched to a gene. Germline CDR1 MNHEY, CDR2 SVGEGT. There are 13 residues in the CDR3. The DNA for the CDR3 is TGTGCCAGCAGTTACCAGGGGGCCGGGGAGCTGTTTTTT. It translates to CASSYQGAGELFF.

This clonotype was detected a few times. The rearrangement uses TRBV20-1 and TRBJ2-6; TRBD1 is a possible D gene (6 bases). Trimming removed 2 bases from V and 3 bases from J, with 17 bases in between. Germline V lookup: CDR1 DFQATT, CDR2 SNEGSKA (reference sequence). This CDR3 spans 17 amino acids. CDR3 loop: CSARSGGPALGANVLTF. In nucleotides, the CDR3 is TGCAGTGCTAGAAGTGGGGGCCCAGCCCTTGGGGCCAACGTCCTGACTTTC.

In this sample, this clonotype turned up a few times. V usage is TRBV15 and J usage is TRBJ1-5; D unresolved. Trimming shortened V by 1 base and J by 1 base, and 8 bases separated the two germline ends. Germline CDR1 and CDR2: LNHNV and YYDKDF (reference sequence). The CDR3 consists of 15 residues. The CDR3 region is CATSRVSGSNQPQHF. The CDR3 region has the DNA TGTGCCACCAGCAGAGTTTCGGGGAGCAATCAGCCCCAGCATTTT.

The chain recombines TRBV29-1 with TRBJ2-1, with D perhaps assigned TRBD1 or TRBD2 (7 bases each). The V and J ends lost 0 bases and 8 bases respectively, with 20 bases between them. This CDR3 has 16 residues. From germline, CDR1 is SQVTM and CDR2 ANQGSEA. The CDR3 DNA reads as TGCAGCGTTGAAGATCTCCGGGCAGGGGGGGTCTATGAGCAGTTCTTC. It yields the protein CSVEDLRAGGVYEQFF.

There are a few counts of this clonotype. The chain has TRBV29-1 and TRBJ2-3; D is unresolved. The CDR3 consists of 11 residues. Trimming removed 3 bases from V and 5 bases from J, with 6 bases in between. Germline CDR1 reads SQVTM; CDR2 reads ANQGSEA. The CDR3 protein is CSVDLGDTQYF. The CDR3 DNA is TGCAGCGTTGACTTAGGAGATACGCAGTATTTT.

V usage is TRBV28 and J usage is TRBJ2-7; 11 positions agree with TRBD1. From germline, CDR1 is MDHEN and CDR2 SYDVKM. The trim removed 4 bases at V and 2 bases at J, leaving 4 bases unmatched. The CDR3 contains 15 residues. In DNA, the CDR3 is TGTGCCAGCAGTTCCTTGGGACAGGGGGCCTACGAGCAGTACTTC. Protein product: CASSSLGQGAYEQYF.

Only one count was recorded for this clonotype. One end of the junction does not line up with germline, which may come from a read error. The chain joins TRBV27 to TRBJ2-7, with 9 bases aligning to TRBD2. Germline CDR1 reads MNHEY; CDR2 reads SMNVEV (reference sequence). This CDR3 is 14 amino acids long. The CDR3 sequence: CTSSSSGRWYEQYF. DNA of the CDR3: TGTACCAGCAGTTCCAGCGGGAGGTGGTACGAGCAGTACTTC.

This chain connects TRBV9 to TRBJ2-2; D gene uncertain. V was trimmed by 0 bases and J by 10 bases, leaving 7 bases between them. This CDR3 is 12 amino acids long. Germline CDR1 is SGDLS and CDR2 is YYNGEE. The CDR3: CASSVGAEELFF. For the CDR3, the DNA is TGTGCCAGCAGCGTAGGGGCGGAGGAGCTGTTTTTT.

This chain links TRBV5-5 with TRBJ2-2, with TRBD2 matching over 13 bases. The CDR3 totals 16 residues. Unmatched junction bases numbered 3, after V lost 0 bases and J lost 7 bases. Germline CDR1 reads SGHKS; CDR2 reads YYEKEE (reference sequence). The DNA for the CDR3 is TGTGCCAGCAGCTTGGAACTAGCGGGAGGGTTCGGGGAGCTGTTTTTT. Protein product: CASSLELAGGFGELFF.

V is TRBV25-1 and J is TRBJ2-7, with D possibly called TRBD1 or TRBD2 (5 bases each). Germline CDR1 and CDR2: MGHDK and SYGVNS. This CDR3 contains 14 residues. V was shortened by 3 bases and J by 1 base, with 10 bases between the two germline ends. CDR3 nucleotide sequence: TGTGCCAGCAGTGATTGGGGGATTTCCTACGAGCAGTACTTC. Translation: CASSDWGISYEQYF.

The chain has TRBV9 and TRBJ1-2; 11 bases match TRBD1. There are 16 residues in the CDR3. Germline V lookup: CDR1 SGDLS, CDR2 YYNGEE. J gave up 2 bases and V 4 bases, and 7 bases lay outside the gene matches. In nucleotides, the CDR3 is TGTGCCAGCAGCTATGGACAGGGGGCTTTCAACTATGGCTACACCTTC. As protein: CASSYGQGAFNYGYTF. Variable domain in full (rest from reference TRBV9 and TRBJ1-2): DSGVTQTPKHLITATGQRVTLRCSPRSGDLSVYWYQQSLDQGLQFLIQYYNGEERAKGNILERFSAQQFPDLHSELNLSSLELGDSALYFCASSYGQGAFNYGYTFGSGTRLTVV.